This record looks at one T cell receptor beta chain sequence and its context. Prior autoimmune disease or systemic immunosuppression barred patients. Libraries were prepared by immunoSEQ multiplex PCR; TCRdb keeps only in-frame clonotypes and omits some of them. The sample includes approximately 20,000 clones, around 85% of them seen just once. This specimen comes from a study of OX40 agonist ivuxolimab in advanced cancers. Study details: Three patients responded partially, comprising one with hepatocellular carcinoma and two with cutaneous melanoma.

CDR3 length: 18 amino acids. Trimming removed 0 bases at V and 0 bases at J, with 15 bases between. Germline CDR1 MGHRA, CDR2 YSYEKL. Sample: CD4+ or CD8+ T cells sorted from blood, taken in a trial of the OX40 agonist ivuxolimab. The receptor was derived from an adult with an advanced solid tumor such as melanoma, head and neck, liver or kidney cancer. The chain combines TRBV4-1 with TRBJ2-4, with unresolved D. CDR3 region: CASSQDILEQLAKNIQYF. The CDR3, as DNA: TGCGCCAGCAGCCAAGATATTTTAGAACAATTAGCCAAAAACATTCAGTACTTC.